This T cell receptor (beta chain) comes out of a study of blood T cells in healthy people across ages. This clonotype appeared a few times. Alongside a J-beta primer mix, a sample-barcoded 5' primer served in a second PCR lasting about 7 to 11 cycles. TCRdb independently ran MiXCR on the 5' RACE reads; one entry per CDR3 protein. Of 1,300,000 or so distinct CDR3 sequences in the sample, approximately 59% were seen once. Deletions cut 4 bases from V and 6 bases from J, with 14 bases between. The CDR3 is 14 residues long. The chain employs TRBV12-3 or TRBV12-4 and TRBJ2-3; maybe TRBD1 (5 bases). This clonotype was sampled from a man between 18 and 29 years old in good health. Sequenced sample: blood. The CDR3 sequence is CASSSDSFSDTQYF. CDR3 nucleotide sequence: TGTGCCAGCAGTTCTGACAGTTTCAGCGATACGCAGTATTTT.